This TCR beta chain comes out of a study of blood T cell repertoires in COVID-19. Study context: Acute and convalescent COVID-19 specimens originated in the United States, Italy and Spain.

This CDR3 region has 14 residues. V was cut by 4 bases and J by 2 bases, with 11 bases left in between. The germline CDR1 and CDR2 sequences are SGHRS and YFSETQ. The assay was immunoSEQ multiplex PCR, and TCRdb's table has in-frame clones only and misses some. Of about 270,000 clones detected, more than 70% appear once; the ten largest clones hold approximately 2.3%. What was sequenced was peripheral blood. This TCR was sampled from a woman in her forties or fifties with acute or convalescent COVID-19. The chain has TRBV5-1 and TRBJ2-3, with a possible D match to TRBD1 (6 bases). The DNA of the CDR3 is TGCGCCAGCAGCAGCCGGGACATCACAGATACGCAGTATTTT. Translating gives CASSSRDITDTQYF.